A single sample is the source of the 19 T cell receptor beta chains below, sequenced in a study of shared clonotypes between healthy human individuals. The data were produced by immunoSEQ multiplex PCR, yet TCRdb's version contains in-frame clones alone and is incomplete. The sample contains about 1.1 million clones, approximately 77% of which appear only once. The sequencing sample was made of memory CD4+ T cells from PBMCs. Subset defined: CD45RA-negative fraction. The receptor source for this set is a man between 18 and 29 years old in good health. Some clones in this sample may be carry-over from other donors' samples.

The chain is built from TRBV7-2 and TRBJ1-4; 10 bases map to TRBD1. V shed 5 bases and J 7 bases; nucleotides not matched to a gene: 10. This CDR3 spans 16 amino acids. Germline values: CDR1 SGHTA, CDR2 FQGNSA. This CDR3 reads CASSTLRQGASEKLFF. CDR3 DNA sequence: TGTGCCAGCAGCACCCTTCGACAGGGGGCTAGTGAAAAACTGTTTTTT.

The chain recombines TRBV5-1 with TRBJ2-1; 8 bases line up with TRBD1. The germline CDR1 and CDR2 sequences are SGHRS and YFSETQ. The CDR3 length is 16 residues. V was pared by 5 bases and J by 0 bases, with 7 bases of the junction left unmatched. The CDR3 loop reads CASSFGDRSSYNEQFF. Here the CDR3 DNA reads TGCGCCAGCAGTTTTGGGGACAGGAGCTCCTACAATGAGCAGTTCTTC.

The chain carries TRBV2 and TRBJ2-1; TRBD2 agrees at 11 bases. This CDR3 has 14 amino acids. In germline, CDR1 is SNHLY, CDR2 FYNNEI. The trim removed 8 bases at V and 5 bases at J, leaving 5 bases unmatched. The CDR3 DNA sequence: TGTGCCAGCTTAGGGACTAGCGGAGACAATGAGCAGTTCTTC. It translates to CASLGTSGDNEQFF.

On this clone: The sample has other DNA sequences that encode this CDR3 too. CDR3 in amino acids: CASSVGGVQETQYF. The DNA for the CDR3 is TGTGCCAGCAGCGTAGGAGGGGTTCAAGAGACCCAGTACTTC. The J gene is TRBJ2-5, the V gene TRBV9, with D possibly being TRBD1 or TRBD2 (5 bases each). Trimming took off 0 bases at V and 2 bases at J, with 8 bases between the two ends. Germline lookup yields CDR1 SGDLS and CDR2 YYNGEE. The CDR3 spans 14 residues.

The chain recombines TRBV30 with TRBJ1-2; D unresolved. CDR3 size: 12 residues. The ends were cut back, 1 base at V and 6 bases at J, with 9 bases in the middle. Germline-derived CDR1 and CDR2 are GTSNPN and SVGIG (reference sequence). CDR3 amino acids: CAWSGTDDGYTF. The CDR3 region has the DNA TGTGCCTGGAGTGGGACGGACGATGGCTACACCTTC.

This CDR3 reads CASSLVGAPGDEQFF. In nucleotides, the CDR3 is TGTGCCAGCAGCTTAGTGGGCGCTCCGGGGGATGAGCAGTTCTTC. The V call is TRBV7-9, the J call TRBJ2-1, with D possibly being TRBD2 (6 bases). Germline V lookup: CDR1 SEHNR, CDR2 FQNEAQ (reference sequence). The CDR3 sequence is 15 residues long. V lost 1 base and J 8 bases, leaving 15 bases between the germline ends.

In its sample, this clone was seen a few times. CDR3 in amino acids: CASSQGYATADGYTF. The CDR3, as DNA: TGTGCCAGCAGCCAGGGGTACGCTACGGCGGATGGCTACACCTTC. V gene TRBV7-2 combines with J gene TRBJ1-2; perhaps TRBD1 as D (6 bases). Germline assignment: CDR1 SGHTA and CDR2 FQGNSA. Deletions cut 5 bases from V and 6 bases from J, with 19 bases between. The CDR3 is 15 residues long.

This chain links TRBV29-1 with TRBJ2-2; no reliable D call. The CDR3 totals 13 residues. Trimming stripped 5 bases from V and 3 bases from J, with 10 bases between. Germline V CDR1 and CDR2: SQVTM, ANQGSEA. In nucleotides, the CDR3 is TGCAGCGTTTACGGACCCGACACCGGGGAGCTGTTTTTT. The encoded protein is CSVYGPDTGELFF.

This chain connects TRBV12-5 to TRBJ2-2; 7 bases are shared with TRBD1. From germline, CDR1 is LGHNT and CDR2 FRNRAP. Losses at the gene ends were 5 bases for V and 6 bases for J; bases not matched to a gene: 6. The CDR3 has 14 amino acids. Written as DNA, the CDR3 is TGTGCTAGTGGTCGGGACAGTTCGTCCGGGGAGCTGTTTTTT. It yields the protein CASGRDSSSGELFF.

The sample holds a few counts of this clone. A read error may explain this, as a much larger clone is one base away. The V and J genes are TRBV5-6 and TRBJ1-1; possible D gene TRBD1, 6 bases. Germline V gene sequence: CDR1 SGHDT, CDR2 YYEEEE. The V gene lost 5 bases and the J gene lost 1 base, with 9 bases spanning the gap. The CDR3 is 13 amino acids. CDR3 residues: CASRGQPNTEAFF. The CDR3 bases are TGTGCCAGCAGAGGACAGCCGAACACTGAAGCTTTCTTT.

CDR3 protein: CAISDAGPHTGELFF. The CDR3 DNA sequence: TGTGCCATCAGTGATGCGGGGCCCCACACCGGGGAGCTGTTTTTT. J is TRBJ2-2 and V is TRBV10-3; TRBD2 might be the D (6 bases). Germline V gene data show CDR1 as ENHRY and CDR2 as SYGVKD. V lost 3 bases, J lost 3 bases, and 11 bases lay in between. This CDR3 has 15 amino acids.

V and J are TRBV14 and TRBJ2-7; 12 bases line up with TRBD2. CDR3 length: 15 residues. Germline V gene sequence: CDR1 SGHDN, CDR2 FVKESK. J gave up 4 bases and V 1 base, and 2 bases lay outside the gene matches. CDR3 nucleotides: TGTGCCAGCAGCCAAGCGACTAGCGGGAGATACGAGCAGTACTTC. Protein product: CASSQATSGRYEQYF.

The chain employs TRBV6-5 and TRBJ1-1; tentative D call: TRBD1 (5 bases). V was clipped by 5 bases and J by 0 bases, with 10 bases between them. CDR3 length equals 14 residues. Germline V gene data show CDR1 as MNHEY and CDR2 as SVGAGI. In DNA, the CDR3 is TGTGCCAGCAGTGAAAGGACATTGAACACTGAAGCTTTCTTT. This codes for CASSERTLNTEAFF.

CDR3 loop: CASSFRSPLAESTDTQYF. The CDR3 bases are TGTGCCAGCAGTTTCCGATCACCCTTAGCGGAAAGCACAGATACGCAGTATTTT. The chain joins TRBV27 to TRBJ2-3, with D perhaps matching TRBD2 (6 bases). The CDR3 is 18 residues long. From germline, CDR1 is MNHEY and CDR2 SMNVEV (reference sequence). Between the trimmed V and J ends, which lost 3 bases and 0 bases, there was a span of 19 bases.

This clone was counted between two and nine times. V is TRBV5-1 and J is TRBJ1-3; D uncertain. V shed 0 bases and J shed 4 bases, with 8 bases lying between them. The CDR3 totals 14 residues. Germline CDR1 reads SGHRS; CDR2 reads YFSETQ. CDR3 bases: TGCGCCAGCAGCTTGGTCGGCAGGGGAAACACCATATATTTT. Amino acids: CASSLVGRGNTIYF.

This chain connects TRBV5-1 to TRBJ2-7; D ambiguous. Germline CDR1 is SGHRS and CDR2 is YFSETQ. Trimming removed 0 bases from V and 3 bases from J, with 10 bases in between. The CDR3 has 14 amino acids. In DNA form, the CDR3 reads TGCGCCAGCAGCTTGGGGGTGACAATCTACGAGCAGTACTTC. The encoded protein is CASSLGVTIYEQYF.

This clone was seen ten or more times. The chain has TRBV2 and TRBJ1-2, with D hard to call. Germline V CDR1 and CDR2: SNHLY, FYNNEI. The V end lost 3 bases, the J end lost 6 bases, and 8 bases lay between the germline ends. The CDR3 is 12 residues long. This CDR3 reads CASSERDDGYTF. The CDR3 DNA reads TGTGCCAGCAGTGAGAGGGATGATGGCTACACCTTC.

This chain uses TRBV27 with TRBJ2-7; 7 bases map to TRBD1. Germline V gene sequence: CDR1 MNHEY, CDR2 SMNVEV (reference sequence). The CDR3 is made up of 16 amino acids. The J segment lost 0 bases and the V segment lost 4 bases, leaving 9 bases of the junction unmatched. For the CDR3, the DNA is TGTGCCAGCAGTTCCCACTCGACAGGGCTCTCCTACGAGCAGTACTTC. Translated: CASSSHSTGLSYEQYF.

CDR3 nucleotides: TGTGCCAGCAGTTTACGAGGACAGACCCAGTATTTT. Protein sequence: CASSLRGQTQYF. The chain carries TRBV28 and TRBJ2-3; perhaps TRBD1 as D (6 bases). The germline V gene has CDR1 MDHEN and CDR2 SYDVKM. V lost 2 bases and J lost 12, with 12 bases in between. This CDR3 is built from 12 residues.